This entry features one TCR beta chain sequence. No antigen is known for it. The sample holds no much larger clone one base away, and base qualities are not on file. The germline ends are 15 bases apart after V is trimmed by 5 bases and J by 8 bases. Based on the germline V gene (reference sequence), the CDR1 and CDR2 sequences are DFQATT and SNEGSKA. The CDR3 holds 13 amino acids from the cysteine to the phenylalanine. Just the 39-base CDR3 DNA is kept, in frame starting at base 1. Ficoll-Paque density gradient centrifugation was the method used to isolate PBMCs. The run used an Illumina NovaSeq 6000. TCRalpha and TCRbeta cDNA libraries were constructed by 5'RACE with constant-segment primers, with sample barcodes and unique molecular identifiers being introduced. RNA was extracted from every sample with Trizol reagent. Libraries were amplified in two PCR steps, with a second sample barcode and Illumina TruSeq adapters added in the second step. Sequencing of the libraries was done on an Illumina NovaSeq, producing 2 x 150 bp paired-end reads. The published analysis was carried out like this. With migec v1.2.7, reads were demultiplexed and then collapsed into UMI-guided consensus sequences. Using mixcr v2.1.11, the UMI consensuses were aligned to TRA and TRB V and J templates and assembled into clonotypes. A clonotype was counted as expanded or contracted only when both edgeR and NoisET called the clonotype significant, with the noise models trained on biological replicates. For edgeR calls, a false discovery rate-adjusted p below 0.01 and a log2 fold-change threshold of 1 were applied. PCA with hierarchical clustering of max-normalized trajectories of the 1000 most abundant clonotypes was used as exploratory dynamics analysis. Each responding clone was given a CD4 or CD8 phenotype based on the CD4+ and CD8+ repertoires, which had been sequenced separately. TCRdb reprocessing: public reads trimmed at Q25 with fastp, clones called with MiXCR, in-frame beta chains kept. Each CDR3 protein gets just one entry, which takes the most common genes and DNA from the rows behind it. TCRdb, rather than the study authors, made the V and J calls. The sample has about 290,000 distinct CDR3 sequences on record, more than 15% of them singletons. The top ten clones comprise around 23% of the sample.

These data belong to a study of T-cell memory formation after mild COVID-19 listed by TCRdb under 2021. Looking at the study overall: TCR sequence clusters from the two donors were found to be largely donor specific. In two donors, T-cell clones that expanded and contracted after mild COVID-19 were tracked by sequencing TCRalpha and TCRbeta repertoires over time. Two young, previously healthy adult volunteers, one female and one male, were included in the cohort. The paper as a whole reports these results and caveats: Some responding clones were detected in pre-infection memory, suggesting pre-existing cross-reactive memory T cells joined the SARS-CoV-2 response. From day 15 to 85, contracting clones showed balanced CD4/CD8 phenotypes, whereas a second wave of clones that expanded from day 15 to 37 leaned towards CD4+. Contracting CD4+ clones turned up mainly in the CM and EM memory subsets, whereas EMRA was where CD8+ clones were enriched. Only two mild cases were covered in the study, and larger cohorts including severe cases with pre-infection samples were considered necessary. SARS-CoV-2 specificity of the second-wave clones peaking on day 37 was not confirmed.

The sequenced sample consisted of PBMCs or a T cell subset sorted from them (not recorded which). This sequence originates from a young man who had mild COVID-19 (a few samples of this study predate the infection). The sample titles of this study are shuffled in the database, so cell type and time point are left out; the donor was told from shared clones. The chain was built from TRBV20-1 and TRBJ1-4; no confident D gene assignment can be made. The sequenced DNA is TGCAGTGCTCCTCCCTTAGGGCTCGAAAAACTGTTTTTT. It specifies CSAPPLGLEKLFF.